These 6 T cell receptor beta chains originate from one sample sequenced in a study of beta chain features in type 1 diabetes. Reverse transcription of all isolated RNA meant that expressed TCRB transcripts were sequenced. TCRdb keeps only in-frame clones here, not all; method: immunoSEQ multiplex PCR. The sample gives 600,000 to 650,000 clones, about 16% of which show up once; about 0.097% is in the top ten. Material: naive CD4+ T cells from blood. The receptor set was obtained from a man aged 18 to 30 in good health.

This clone was detected only a few times. The chain couples TRBV7-2 to TRBJ2-3; D is uncertain. The CDR3 length is 14 residues. CDR1 is SGHTA, CDR2 FQGNSA, per germline. The V end lost 2 bases, the J end lost 3 bases, and 9 bases lay between the germline ends. CDR3 sequence (DNA): TGTGCCAGCAGCTTAAATTGGGTTACAGATACGCAGTATTTT. Protein product: CASSLNWVTDTQYF.

The chain employs TRBV7-2 and TRBJ2-4, with 9 bases matching TRBD1. Per germline, CDR1 SGHTA and CDR2 FQGNSA. The ends lost 5 bases at V and 1 base at J; junction bases unmatched: 9. The CDR3 consists of 17 residues. The CDR3 nucleotides are TGTGCCAGCAGCCCTGGACAGGGGATCGGGGCCAAAAACATTCAGTACTTC. It yields the protein CASSPGQGIGAKNIQYF.

This chain uses TRBV4-1 with TRBJ1-1, with D possibly being TRBD1 (5 bases). The CDR3 spans 13 residues. Germline CDR1 is MGHRA and CDR2 is YSYEKL. V was pared by 0 bases and J by 7 bases, with 9 bases between. CDR3 coding DNA: TGCGCCAGCAGCCAAGATCGACAGATTGAAGCTTTCTTT. Encoded protein: CASSQDRQIEAFF.

The chain joins TRBV5-6 to TRBJ2-2; D is possibly TRBD1 (5 bases). The CDR3 covers 14 residues. V was pared by 4 bases and J by 4 bases, with 11 bases between. Germline V gene data show CDR1 as SGHDT and CDR2 as YYEEEE. CDR3 nucleotides: TGTGCCAGCAGCACGGGCCAGGGCACCGGGGAGCTGTTTTTT. Residues: CASSTGQGTGELFF.

This clone was observed a handful of times. The J gene is TRBJ2-2, the V gene TRBV13; D may be TRBD1 (6 bases). The V gene's germline CDR1 is PRHDT and CDR2 FYEKMQ (reference sequence). The CDR3 spans 14 residues. The V end lost 2 bases, the J end lost 6 bases, and 10 bases lay between the germline ends. The CDR3 sequence: CASSLTGPAGELFF. CDR3 sequence (DNA): TGTGCCAGCAGCTTAACAGGGCCGGCCGGGGAGCTGTTTTTT.

This clone came up a few times. The rearrangement links TRBV10-3 to TRBJ1-2, with D possibly TRBD1 on 5 matching bases. The germline V gene encodes CDR1 ENHRY and CDR2 SYGVKD. This CDR3 is 15 amino acids long. V dropped 2 bases and J dropped 0 bases, with 10 bases sitting between them. Written as DNA, the CDR3 is TGTGCCATCAGTGAGACGGGGCTGACTAACTATGGCTACACCTTC. Its protein product is CAISETGLTNYGYTF.